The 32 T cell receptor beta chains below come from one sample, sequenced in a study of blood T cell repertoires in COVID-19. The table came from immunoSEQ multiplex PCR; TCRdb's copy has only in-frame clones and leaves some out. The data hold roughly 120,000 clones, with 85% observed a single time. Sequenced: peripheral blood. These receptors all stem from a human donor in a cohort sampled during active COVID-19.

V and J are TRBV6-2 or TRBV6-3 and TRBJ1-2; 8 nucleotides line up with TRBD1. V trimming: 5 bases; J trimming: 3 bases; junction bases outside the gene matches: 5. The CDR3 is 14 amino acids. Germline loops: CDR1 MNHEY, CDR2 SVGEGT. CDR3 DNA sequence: TGTGCCAGCAGTCGACAGGGGAGGGACTATGGCTACACCTTC. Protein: CASSRQGRDYGYTF.

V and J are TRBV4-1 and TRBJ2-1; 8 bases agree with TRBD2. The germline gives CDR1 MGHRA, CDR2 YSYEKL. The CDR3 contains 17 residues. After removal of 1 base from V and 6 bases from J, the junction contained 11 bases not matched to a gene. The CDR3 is CASSQGRGGGSRNEQFF. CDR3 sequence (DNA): TGCGCCAGCAGCCAAGGCCGGGGGGGCGGCTCGCGCAATGAGCAGTTCTTC.

The CDR3 DNA is TGTGCTAGTGGTTTGGGGGGACAGACAGATACGCAGTATTTT. Its translation: CASGLGGQTDTQYF. This chain uses TRBV12-5 with TRBJ2-3, with 7 bases aligning to TRBD1. CDR1 LGHNT and CDR2 FRNRAP come from the germline V gene. The trim removed 1 base at V and 3 bases at J, leaving 1 base unmatched. This CDR3 has 14 amino acids.

The CDR3 is CSGADRGPTEAFF. CDR3 DNA sequence: TGCAGCGGAGCGGACAGGGGGCCTACTGAAGCTTTCTTT. The gene calls are TRBV29-1 and TRBJ1-1, with TRBD1 identical over 11 bases. Germline CDR1 and CDR2: SQVTM and ANQGSEA. The length of the CDR3 is 13 residues. The V and J ends lost 7 bases and 5 bases, in that order; junction bases with no gene match: 6.

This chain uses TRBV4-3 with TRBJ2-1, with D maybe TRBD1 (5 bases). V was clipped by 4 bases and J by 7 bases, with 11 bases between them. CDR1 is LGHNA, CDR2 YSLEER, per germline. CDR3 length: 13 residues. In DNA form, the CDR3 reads TGCGCCAGCAGCCCAGGGTGGTTTAATGAGCAGTTCTTC. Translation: CASSPGWFNEQFF.

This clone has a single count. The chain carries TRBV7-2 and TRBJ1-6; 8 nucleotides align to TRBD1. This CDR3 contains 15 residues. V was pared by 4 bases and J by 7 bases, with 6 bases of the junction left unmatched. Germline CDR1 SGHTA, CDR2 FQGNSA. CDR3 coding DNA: TGTGCCAGCAGCTCCCGGACAGGGCGGAATTCACCCCTCCACTTT. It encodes CASSSRTGRNSPLHF.

The CDR3 reads CATSLKGGRSSYEQYF. The CDR3 DNA is TGTGCCACCAGCCTTAAGGGGGGGCGTAGCTCCTACGAGCAGTACTTC. The chain recombines TRBV15 with TRBJ2-7, with D maybe TRBD2 (7 bases). V dropped 5 bases and J dropped 0 bases, with 17 bases sitting between them. The CDR3 extends over 16 amino acids. The germline gives CDR1 LNHNV, CDR2 YYDKDF (reference sequence).

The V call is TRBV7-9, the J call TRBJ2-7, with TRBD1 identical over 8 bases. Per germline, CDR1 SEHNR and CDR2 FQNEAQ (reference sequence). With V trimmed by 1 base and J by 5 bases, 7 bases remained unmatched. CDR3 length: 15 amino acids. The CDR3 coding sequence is TGTGCCAGCAGCTTAGTCCTGCAGGGGGCTGACGAGCAGTACTTC. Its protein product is CASSLVLQGADEQYF.

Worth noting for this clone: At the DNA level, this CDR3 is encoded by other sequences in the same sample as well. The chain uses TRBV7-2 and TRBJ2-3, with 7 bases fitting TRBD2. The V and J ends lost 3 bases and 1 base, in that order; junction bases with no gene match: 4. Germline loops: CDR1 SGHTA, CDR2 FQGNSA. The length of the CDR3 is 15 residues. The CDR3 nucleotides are TGTGCCAGCAGCTTCGATCGGGGGGGCACAGATACGCAGTATTTT. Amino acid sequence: CASSFDRGGTDTQYF.

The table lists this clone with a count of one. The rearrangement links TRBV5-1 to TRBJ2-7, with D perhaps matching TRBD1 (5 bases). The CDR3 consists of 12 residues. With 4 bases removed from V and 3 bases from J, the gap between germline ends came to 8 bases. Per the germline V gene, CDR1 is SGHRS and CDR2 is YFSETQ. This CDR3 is CASSVDSYEQYF. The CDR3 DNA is TGCGCCAGCAGCGTCGACAGCTACGAGCAGTACTTC.

The CDR3 DNA sequence: TGCGCCAGCAGCCCCCGGTATGGGGCCGGCACAGATACGCAGTATTTT. Translation: CASSPRYGAGTDTQYF. The chain has TRBV4-3 and TRBJ2-3, with D perhaps matching TRBD1 (5 bases). Germline loops: CDR1 LGHNA, CDR2 YSLEER. CDR3 size: 16 residues. V lost 4 bases and J lost 1, with 15 bases in between.

Written as DNA, the CDR3 is TGTGCCAGCAGTGTCCAGGGCTACGAGCAGTACTTC. As protein: CASSVQGYEQYF. The J gene is TRBJ2-7, the V gene TRBV6-1, with D possibly being TRBD1 (5 bases). The CDR3 consists of 12 residues. V lost 4 bases and J lost 3, with 7 bases in between. Looked up from germline, CDR1 is MNHNS and CDR2 is SASEGT.

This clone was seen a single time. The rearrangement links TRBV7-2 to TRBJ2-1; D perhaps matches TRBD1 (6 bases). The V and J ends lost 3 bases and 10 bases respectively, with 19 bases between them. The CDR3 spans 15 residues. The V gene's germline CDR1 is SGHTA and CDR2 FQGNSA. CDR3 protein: CASSFGTSRVKEQFF. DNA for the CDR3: TGTGCCAGCAGCTTCGGGACAAGCCGGGTTAAGGAGCAGTTCTTC.

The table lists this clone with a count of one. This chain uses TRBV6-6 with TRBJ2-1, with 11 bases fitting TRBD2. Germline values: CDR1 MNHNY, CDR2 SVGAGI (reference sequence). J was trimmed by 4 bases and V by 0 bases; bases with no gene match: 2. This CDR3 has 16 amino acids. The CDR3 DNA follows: TGTGCCAGCAGTTACTCGACTAGCGGGATTTACAATGAGCAGTTCTTC. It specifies CASSYSTSGIYNEQFF.

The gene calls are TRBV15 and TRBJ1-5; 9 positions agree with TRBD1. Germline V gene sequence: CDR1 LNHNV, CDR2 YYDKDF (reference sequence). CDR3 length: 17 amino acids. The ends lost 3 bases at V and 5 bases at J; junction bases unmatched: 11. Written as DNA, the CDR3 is TGTGCCACCAGCAGGGGGGGACAGGGAGGAGTGGATCAGCCCCAGCATTTT. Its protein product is CATSRGGQGGVDQPQHF.

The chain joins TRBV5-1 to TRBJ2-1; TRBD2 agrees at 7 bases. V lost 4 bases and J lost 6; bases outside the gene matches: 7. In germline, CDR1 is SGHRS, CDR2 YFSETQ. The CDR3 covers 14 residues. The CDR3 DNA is TGCGCCAGCAGCCCCGGGACTAACCTCAATGAGCAGTTCTTC. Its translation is CASSPGTNLNEQFF.

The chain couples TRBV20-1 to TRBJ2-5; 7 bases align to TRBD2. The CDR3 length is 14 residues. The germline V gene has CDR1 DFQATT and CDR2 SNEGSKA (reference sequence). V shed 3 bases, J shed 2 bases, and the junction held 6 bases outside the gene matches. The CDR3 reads CSASRPGGQETQYF. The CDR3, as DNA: TGCAGTGCTAGTAGGCCGGGGGGACAAGAGACCCAGTACTTC.

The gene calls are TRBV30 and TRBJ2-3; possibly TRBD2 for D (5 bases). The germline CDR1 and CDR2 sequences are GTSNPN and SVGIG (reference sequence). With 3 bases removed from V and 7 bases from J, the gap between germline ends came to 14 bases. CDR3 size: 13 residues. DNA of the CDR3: TGTGCCTGGAGGACGACCCCGGGGAATACGCAGTATTTT. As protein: CAWRTTPGNTQYF. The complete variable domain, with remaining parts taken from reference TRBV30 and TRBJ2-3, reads SQTIHQWPATLVQPVGSPLSLECTVEGTSNPNLYWYRQAAGRGLQLLFYSVGIGQISSEVPQNLSASRPQDRQFILSSKKLLLSDSGFYLCAWRTTPGNTQYFGPGTRLTVL.

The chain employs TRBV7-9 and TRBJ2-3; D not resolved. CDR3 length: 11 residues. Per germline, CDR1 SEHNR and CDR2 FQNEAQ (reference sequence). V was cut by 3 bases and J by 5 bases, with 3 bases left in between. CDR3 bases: TGTGCCAGCAGCTTCCAAGATACGCAGTATTTT. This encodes CASSFQDTQYF.

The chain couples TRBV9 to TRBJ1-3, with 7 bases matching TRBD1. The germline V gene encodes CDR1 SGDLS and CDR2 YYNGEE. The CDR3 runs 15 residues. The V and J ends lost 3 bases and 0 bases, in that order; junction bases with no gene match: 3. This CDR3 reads CASSATGDSGNTIYF. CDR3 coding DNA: TGTGCCAGCAGCGCCACAGGGGACTCTGGAAACACCATATATTTT.

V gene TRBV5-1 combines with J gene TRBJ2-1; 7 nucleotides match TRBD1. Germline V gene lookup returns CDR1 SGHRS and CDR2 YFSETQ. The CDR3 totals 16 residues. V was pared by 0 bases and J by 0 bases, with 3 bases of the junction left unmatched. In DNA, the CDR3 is TGCGCCAGCAGCTTGGTAGCAGGGGGCTCCTACAATGAGCAGTTCTTC. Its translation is CASSLVAGGSYNEQFF.

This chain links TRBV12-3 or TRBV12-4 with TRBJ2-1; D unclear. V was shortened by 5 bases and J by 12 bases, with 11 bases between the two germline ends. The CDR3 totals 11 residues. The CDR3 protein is CASSPFAVQFF. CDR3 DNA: TGTGCCAGCAGTCCATTTGCGGTGCAGTTCTTC.

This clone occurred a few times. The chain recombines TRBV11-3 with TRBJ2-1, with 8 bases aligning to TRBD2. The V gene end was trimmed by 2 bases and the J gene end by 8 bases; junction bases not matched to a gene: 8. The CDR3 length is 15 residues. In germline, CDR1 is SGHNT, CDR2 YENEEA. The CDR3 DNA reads TGTGCCAGCAGCTTATTCGGACGGGAGGGCGATGAGCAGTTCTTC. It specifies CASSLFGREGDEQFF.

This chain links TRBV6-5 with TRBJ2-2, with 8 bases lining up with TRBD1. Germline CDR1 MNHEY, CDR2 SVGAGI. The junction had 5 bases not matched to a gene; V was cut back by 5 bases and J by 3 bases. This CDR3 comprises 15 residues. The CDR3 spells CASSPRGLDTGELFF. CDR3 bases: TGTGCCAGCAGTCCCAGGGGGCTGGACACCGGGGAGCTGTTTTTT.

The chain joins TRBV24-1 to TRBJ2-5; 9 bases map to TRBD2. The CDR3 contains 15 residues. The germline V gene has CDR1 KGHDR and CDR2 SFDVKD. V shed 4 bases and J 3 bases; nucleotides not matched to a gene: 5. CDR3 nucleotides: TGTGCCACCAGTGAAATCCAGCGGGGGGAAGAGACCCAGTACTTC. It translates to CATSEIQRGEETQYF.

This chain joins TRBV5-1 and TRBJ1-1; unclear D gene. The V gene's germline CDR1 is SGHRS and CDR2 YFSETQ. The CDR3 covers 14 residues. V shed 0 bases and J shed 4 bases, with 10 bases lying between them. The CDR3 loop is CASSLVRGFTEAFF. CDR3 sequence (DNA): TGCGCCAGCAGCTTGGTAAGAGGGTTCACTGAAGCTTTCTTT.

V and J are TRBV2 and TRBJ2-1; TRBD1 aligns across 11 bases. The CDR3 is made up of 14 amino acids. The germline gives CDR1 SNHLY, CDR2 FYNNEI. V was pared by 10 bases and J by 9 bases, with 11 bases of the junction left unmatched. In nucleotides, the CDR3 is TGTGCCACCAGATATGGACAGGGGGCTGGTGAGCAGTTCTTC. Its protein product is CATRYGQGAGEQFF.

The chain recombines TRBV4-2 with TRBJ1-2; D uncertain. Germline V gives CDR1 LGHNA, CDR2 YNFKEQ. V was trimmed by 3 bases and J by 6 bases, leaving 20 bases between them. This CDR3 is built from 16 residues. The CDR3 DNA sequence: TGTGCCAGCAGCCAGACTCAGAGCGGAGAAGGTGATGGCTACACCTTC. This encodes CASSQTQSGEGDGYTF.

CDR3 loop: CAISEPGVFNQPQHF. CDR3 coding DNA: TGTGCCATCAGTGAGCCAGGGGTCTTCAATCAGCCCCAGCATTTT. This chain joins TRBV10-3 and TRBJ1-5; possibly TRBD1 for D (6 bases). Deletions cut 2 bases from V and 3 bases from J, with 11 bases between. The CDR3 extends over 15 amino acids. CDR1 and CDR2 (germline): ENHRY, SYGVKD.

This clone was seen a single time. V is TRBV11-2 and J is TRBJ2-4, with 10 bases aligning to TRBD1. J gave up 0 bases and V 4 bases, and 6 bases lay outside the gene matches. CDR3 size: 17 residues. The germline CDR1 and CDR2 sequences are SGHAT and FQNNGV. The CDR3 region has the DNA TGTGCCAGCAGCTCATACCGGGACAGGGGAGCCAAAAACATTCAGTACTTC. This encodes CASSSYRDRGAKNIQYF.

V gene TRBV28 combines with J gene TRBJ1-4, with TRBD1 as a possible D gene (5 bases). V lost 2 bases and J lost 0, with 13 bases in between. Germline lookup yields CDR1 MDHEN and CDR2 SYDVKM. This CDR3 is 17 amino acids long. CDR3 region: CASSLNAGGTTNEKLFF. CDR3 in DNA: TGTGCCAGCAGTTTAAACGCCGGGGGGACAACTAATGAAAAACTGTTTTTT.

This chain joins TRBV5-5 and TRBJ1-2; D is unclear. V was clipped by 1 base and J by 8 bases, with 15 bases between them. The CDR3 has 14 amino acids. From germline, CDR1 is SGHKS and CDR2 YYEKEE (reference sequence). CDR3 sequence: CASSLRPGVAGYTF. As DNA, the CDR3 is TGTGCCAGCAGCTTGCGTCCCGGGGTCGCGGGCTACACCTTC.